These T cell receptor beta chains were read from a single sample in a study of T-cell memory formation after mild COVID-19. TCRdb reprocessed the 5' RACE reads via MiXCR and lists one record per CDR3 protein. The sample lists around 200,000 distinct CDR3 sequences, 15% to 20% occurring once. Input material: PBMCs or a T cell subset sorted from them (not recorded which). The receptors derive from a man aged 18 to 30 who had mild COVID-19 (a few samples of this study predate the infection). Cell type and time point are not known. The CDR3 runs from the conserved cysteine through the conserved F or W. D genes are given only for firm matches. The listing skips clone size in some rows; elsewhere it reads once, few, many or a size class.

j_gene: TRBJ2-1
abundance: few
d_gene: TRBD2
v_gene: TRBV9
len: 16
CDR3aa: CASSVTSSGGFREQFF
CDR3nt: TGTGCCAGCTCCGTTACTTCCAGCGGGGGGTTTCGAGAGCAGTTCTTC

j_gene: TRBJ1-6
abundance: -
d_gene: -
v_gene: TRBV2
len: 15
CDR3aa: CASNIRGVDNSPLHF
CDR3nt: TGTGCCAGCAACATCAGGGGAGTAGATAATTCACCCCTCCACTTT

j_gene: TRBJ1-2
abundance: -
d_gene: TRBD1
v_gene: TRBV7-9
len: 16
CDR3aa: CASSDGLGQSYYGYTF
CDR3nt: TGTGCCAGCAGCGACGGTTTGGGACAGAGCTACTATGGCTACACCTTC

j_gene: TRBJ2-7
abundance: few
d_gene: -
v_gene: TRBV7-2
len: 12
CDR3aa: CASSLPGGEQYF
CDR3nt: TGTGCCAGCAGCTTACCAGGCGGCGAGCAGTACTTC

j_gene: TRBJ1-4
abundance: -
d_gene: TRBD1
v_gene: TRBV3-1
len: 16
CDR3aa: CASSQQGAHNNEKLFF
CDR3nt: TGTGCCAGCAGCCAGCAGGGGGCCCACAACAATGAAAAACTGTTTTTT

j_gene: TRBJ1-2
abundance: -
d_gene: -
v_gene: TRBV4-1
len: 15
CDR3aa: CASSQVFREAAGYTF
CDR3nt: TGCGCCAGCAGCCAAGTTTTCAGGGAGGCGGCTGGCTACACCTTC

j_gene: TRBJ2-7
abundance: -
d_gene: TRBD1
v_gene: TRBV12-3/TRBV12-4
len: 15
CDR3aa: CASSSLGQGAGEQYF
CDR3nt: TGTGCCAGCAGCTCCCTCGGCCAGGGGGCCGGCGAGCAGTACTTC

j_gene: TRBJ2-3
abundance: few
d_gene: -
v_gene: TRBV2
len: 14
CDR3aa: CASSGEVYTDTQYF
CDR3nt: TGTGCCAGCAGTGGAGAGGTGTACACAGATACGCAGTATTTT

j_gene: TRBJ2-3
abundance: -
d_gene: TRBD2
v_gene: TRBV27
len: 18
CDR3aa: CASSLRTSGGVSTDTQYF
CDR3nt: TGTGCCAGCAGTTTACGGACTAGCGGGGGGGTTAGCACAGATACGCAGTATTTT

j_gene: TRBJ1-3
abundance: -
d_gene: -
v_gene: TRBV7-2
len: 15
CDR3aa: CASSLDTGSGNTIYF
CDR3nt: TGTGCCAGCAGCTTAGATACAGGCTCTGGAAACACCATATATTTT